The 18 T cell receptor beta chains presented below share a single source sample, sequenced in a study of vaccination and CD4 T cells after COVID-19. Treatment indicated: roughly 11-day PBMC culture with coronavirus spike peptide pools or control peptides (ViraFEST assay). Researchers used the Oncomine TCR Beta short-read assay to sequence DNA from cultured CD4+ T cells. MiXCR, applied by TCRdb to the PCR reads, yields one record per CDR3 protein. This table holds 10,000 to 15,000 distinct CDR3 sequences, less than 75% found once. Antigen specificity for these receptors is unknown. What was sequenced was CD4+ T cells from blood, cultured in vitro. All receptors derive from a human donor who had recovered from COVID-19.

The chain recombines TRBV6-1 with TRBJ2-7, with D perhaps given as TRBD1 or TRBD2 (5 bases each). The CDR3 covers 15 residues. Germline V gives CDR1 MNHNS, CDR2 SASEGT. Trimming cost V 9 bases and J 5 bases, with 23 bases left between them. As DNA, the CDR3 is TGTGCCAGTAACGCCGGGACCGCTTTTACTCACGAGCAGTACTTC. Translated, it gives CASNAGTAFTHEQYF.

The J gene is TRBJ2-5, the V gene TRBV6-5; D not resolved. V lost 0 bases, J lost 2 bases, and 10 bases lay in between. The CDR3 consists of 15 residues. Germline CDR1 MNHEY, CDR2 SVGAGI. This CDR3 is CASSYSMSLQETQYF. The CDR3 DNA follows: TGTGCCAGCAGTTACTCGATGTCCTTACAAGAGACCCAGTACTTC.

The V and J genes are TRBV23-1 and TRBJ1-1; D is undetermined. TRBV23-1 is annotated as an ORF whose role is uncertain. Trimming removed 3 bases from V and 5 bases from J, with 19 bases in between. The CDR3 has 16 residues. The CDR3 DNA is TGCGCCAGCAGTCACTTTACAAGGCCCCCGGGGACTGAAGCTTTCTTT. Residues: CASSHFTRPPGTEAFF.

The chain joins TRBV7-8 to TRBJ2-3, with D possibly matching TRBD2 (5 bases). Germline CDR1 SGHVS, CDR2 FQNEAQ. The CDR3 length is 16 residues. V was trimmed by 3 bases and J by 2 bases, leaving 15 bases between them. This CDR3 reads CASSFPAAVTTDTQYF. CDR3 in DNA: TGTGCCAGCAGCTTCCCCGCAGCGGTTACCACAGATACGCAGTATTTT.

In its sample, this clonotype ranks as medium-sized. In DNA form, the CDR3 reads TGTGCCAGCAGCCCCCGGGAGGGGAACACTGAAGCTTTCTTT. Translated, it gives CASSPREGNTEAFF. The V gene is TRBV12-3 or TRBV12-4, the J gene TRBJ1-1; unclear D gene. This CDR3 region has 14 residues. V was clipped by 6 bases and J by 1 base, with 12 bases between them.

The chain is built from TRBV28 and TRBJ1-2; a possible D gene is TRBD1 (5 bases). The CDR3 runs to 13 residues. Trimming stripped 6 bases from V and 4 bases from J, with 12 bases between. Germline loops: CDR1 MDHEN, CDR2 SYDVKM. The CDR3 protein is CASSSTASYGYTF. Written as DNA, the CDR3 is TGTGCCAGCAGCTCGACAGCTAGCTATGGCTACACCTTC.

The CDR3 sequence: CASSLDLASYEQYF. As DNA, the CDR3 is TGTGCCAGCAGCTTAGATTTGGCGTCGTACGAGCAGTACTTC. This sequence joins TRBV7-2 and TRBJ2-7, with D uncertain. This CDR3 has 14 residues. Germline V gene lookup returns CDR1 SGHTA and CDR2 FQGNSA. The V and J ends lost 1 base and 4 bases respectively, with 11 bases between them.

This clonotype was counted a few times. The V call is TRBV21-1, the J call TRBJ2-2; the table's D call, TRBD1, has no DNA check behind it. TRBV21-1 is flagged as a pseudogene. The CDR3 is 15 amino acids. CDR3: CASTLGGRATGELFF. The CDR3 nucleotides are TGTGCCAGCACGCTTGGGGGGCGGGCCACCGGGGAGCTGTTTTTT.

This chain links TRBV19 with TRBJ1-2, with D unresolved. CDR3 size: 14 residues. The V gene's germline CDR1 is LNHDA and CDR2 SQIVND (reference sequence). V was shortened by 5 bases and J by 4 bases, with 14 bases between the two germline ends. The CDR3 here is CASSSLTATYGYTF. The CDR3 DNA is TGTGCCAGTAGTTCACTGACGGCGACCTATGGCTACACCTTC.

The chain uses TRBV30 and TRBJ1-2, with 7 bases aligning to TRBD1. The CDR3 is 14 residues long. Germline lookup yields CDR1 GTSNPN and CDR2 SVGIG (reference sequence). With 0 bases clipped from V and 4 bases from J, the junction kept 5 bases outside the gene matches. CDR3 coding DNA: TGTGCCTGGAGTGTAGGGGGCCGGCTCTATGGCTACACCTTC. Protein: CAWSVGGRLYGYTF. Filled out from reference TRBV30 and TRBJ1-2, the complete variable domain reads SQTIHQWPATLVQPVGSPLSLECTVEGTSNPNLYWYRQAAGRGLQLLFYSVGIGQISSEVPQNLSASRPQDRQFILSSKKLLLSDSGFYLCAWSVGGRLYGYTFGSGTRLTVV.

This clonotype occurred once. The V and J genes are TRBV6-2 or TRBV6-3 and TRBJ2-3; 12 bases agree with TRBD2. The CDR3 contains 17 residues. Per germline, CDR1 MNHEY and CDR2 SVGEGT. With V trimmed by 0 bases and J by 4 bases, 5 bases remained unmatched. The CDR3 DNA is TGTGCCAGCAGTTACTCGATGGGACTAGCGGGCTCAGATACGCAGTATTTT. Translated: CASSYSMGLAGSDTQYF.

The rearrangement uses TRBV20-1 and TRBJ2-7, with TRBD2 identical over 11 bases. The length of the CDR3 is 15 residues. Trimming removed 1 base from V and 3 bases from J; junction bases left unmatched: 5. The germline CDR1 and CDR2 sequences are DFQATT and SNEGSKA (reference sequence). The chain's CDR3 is CSARALTSGDYEQYF. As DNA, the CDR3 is TGCAGTGCTAGAGCGTTGACTAGCGGGGACTACGAGCAGTACTTC.

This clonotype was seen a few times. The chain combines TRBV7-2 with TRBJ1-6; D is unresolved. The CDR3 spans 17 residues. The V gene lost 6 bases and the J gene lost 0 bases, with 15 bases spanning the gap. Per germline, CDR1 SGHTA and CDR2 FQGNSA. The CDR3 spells CASSSGKRSSYNSPLHF. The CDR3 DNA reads TGTGCCAGCAGTTCGGGCAAAAGGAGCTCCTATAATTCACCCCTCCACTTT.

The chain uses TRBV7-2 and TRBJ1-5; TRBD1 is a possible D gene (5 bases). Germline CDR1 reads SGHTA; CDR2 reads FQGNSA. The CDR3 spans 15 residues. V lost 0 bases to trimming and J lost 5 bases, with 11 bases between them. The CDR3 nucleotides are TGTGCCAGCAGCTTAGCGCCGGGGGGGGATCAGCCCCAGCATTTT. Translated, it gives CASSLAPGGDQPQHF.

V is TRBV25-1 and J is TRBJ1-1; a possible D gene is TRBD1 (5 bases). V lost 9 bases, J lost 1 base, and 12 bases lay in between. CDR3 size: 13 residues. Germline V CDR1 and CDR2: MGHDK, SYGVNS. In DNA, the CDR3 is TGTGCCAGTAGGACATCTTCGAACACTGAAGCTTTCTTT. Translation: CASRTSSNTEAFF.

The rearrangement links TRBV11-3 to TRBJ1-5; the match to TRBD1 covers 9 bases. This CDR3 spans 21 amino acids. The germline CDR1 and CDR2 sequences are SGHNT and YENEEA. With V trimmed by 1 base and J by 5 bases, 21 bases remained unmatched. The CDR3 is CASSLVIPVGQGRFGDQPQHF. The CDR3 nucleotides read TGTGCCAGCAGCTTAGTCATTCCCGTGGGACAGGGTAGATTCGGCGATCAGCCCCAGCATTTT.

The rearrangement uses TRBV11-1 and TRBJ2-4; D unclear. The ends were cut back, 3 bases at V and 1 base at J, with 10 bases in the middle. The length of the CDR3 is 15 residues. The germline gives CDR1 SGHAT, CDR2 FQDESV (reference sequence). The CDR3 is CASSFLPRAKNIQYF. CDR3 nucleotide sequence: TGTGCCAGCAGCTTCCTTCCAAGGGCCAAAAACATTCAGTACTTC.

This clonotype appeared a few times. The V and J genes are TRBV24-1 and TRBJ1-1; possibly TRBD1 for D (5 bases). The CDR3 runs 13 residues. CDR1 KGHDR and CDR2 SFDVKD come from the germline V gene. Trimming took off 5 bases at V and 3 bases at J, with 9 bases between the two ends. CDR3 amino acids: CATSGGRDTEAFF. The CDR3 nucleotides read TGTGCCACCAGTGGGGGCCGCGACACTGAAGCTTTCTTT.